This T cell receptor (beta chain) was captured by sequencing in a study of T cell responses to AZD1222 COVID-19 vaccine. Study outcomes and limitations: Donors were largely white British and mainly female; clonal diversity was possibly underestimated.

Assay used: immunoSEQ multiplex PCR; TCRdb lists only in-frame clones, some missing. The sample includes about 180,000 clones, about nine tenths seen only once; the top ten take more than 1.3%. As for this clone: Its antigen remains unidentified.

Germline-derived CDR1 and CDR2 are DFQATT and SNEGSKA (reference sequence). Trimming shortened V by 6 bases and J by 1 base, and 6 bases separated the two germline ends. The CDR3 sequence is 11 residues long. The sequences come from peripheral blood, collected on day 0 of AZD1222 vaccination. The rearrangement links TRBV20-1 to TRBJ1-2, with D uncertain. The TCR was taken from an adult in good health. Here the CDR3 DNA reads TGCAGTGCCCCGTATAACTATGGCTACACCTTC. Encoded protein: CSAPYNYGYTF.